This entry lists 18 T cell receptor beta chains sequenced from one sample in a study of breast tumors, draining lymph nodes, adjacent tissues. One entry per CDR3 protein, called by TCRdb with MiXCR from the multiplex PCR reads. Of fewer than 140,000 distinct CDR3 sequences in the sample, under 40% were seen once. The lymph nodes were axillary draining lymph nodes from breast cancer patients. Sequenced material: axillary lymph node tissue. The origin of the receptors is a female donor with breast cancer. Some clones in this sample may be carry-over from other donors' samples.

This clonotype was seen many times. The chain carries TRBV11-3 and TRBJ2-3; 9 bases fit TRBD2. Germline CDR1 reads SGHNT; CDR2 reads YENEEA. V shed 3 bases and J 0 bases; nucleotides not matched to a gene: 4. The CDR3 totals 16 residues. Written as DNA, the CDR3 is TGTGCCAGCAGCTTGGGAACTAGCGGGAGCACAGATACGCAGTATTTT. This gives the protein CASSLGTSGSTDTQYF. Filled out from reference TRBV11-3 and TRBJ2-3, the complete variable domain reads EAGVVQSPRYKIIEKKQPVAFWCNPISGHNTLYWYLQNLGQGPELLIRYENEEAVDDSQLPKDRFSAERLKGVDSTLKIQPAELGDSAVYLCASSLGTSGSTDTQYFGPGTRLTVL.

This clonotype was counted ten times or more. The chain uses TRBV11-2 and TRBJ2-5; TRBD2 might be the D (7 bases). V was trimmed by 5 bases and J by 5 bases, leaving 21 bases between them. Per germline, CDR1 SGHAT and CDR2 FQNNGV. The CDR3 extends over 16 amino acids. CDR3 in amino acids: CASSPRVRGLRETQYF. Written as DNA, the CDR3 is TGTGCCAGCAGCCCCCGGGTGCGGGGGCTGCGGGAGACCCAGTACTTC.

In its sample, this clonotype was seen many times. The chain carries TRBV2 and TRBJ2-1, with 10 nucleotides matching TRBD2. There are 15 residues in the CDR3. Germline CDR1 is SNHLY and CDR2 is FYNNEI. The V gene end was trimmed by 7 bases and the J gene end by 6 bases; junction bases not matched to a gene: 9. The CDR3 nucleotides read TGTGCCAGCATGGCTGGGCTAGCGGGGGTCAATGAGCAGTTCTTC. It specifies CASMAGLAGVNEQFF.

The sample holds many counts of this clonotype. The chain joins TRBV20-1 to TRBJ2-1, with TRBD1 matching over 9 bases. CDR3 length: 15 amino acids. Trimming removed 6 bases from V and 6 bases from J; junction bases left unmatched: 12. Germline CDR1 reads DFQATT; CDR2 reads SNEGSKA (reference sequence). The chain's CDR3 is CSAPGQGSALNEQFF. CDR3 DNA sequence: TGCAGTGCGCCGGGACAGGGCAGCGCTCTCAATGAGCAGTTCTTC.

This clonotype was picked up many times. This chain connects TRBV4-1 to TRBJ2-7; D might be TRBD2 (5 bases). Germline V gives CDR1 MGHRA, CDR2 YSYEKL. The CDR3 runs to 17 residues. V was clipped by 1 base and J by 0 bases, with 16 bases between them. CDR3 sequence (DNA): TGCGCCAGCAGCCAAGGGCCGAGCGGAGCTATCTCCTACGAGCAGTACTTC. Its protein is CASSQGPSGAISYEQYF.

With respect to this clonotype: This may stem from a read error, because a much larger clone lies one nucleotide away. The CDR3 sequence: CSALPRLLAAPYERYF. CDR3 sequence (DNA): TGCAGTGCTCTCCCGCGGTTGTTGGCAGCTCCCTACGAGCGGTACTTC. J is TRBJ2-7 and V is TRBV20-1; D is unclear. The CDR3 extends over 16 amino acids. Germline V gives CDR1 DFQATT, CDR2 SNEGSKA (reference sequence).

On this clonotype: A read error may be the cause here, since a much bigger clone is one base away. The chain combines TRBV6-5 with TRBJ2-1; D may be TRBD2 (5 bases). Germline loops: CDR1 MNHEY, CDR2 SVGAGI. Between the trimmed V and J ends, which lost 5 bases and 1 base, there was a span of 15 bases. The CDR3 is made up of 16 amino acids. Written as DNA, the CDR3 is TGTGCCAGCAGTCACGGTTTGCGGGCGTCCTACAATGAGCAGTTCTTC. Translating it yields CASSHGLRASYNEQFF.

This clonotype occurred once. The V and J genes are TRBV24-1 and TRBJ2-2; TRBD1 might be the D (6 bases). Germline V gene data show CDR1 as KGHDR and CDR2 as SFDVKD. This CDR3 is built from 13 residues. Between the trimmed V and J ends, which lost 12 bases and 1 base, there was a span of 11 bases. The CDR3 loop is CAPGTLNTGELFF. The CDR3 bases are TGTGCCCCCGGGACATTGAACACCGGGGAGCTGTTTTTT.

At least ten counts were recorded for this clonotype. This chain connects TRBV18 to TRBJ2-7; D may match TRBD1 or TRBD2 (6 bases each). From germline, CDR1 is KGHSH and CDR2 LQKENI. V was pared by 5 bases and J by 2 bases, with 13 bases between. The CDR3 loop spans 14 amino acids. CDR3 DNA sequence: TGTGCCAGCTCAGCGGGACACCGGGCCTACGAGCAGTACTTC. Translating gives CASSAGHRAYEQYF. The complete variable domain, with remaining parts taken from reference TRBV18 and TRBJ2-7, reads NAGVMQNPRHLVRRRGQEARLRCSPMKGHSHVYWYRQLPEEGLKFMVYLQKENIIDESGMPKERFSAEFPKEGPSILRIQQVVRGDSAAYFCASSAGHRAYEQYFGPGTRLTVT.

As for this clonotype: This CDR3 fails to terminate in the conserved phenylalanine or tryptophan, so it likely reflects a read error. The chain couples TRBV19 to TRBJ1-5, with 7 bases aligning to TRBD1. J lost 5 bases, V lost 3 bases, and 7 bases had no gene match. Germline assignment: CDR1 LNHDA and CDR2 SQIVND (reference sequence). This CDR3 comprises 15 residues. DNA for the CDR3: TGTGCCAGTAGTATGACAGGGCCCCTCCATCAGCCCCAGCATCTT. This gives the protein CASSMTGPLHQPQHL.

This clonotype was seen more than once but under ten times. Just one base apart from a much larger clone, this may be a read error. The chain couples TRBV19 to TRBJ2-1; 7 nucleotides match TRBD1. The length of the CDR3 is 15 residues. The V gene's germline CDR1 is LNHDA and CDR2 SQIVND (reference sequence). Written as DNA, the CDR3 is TGTGCCAGTAGTCCCTCGGGACAGAGATACAATGGGCAGTTCTTC. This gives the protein CASSPSGQRYNGQFF.

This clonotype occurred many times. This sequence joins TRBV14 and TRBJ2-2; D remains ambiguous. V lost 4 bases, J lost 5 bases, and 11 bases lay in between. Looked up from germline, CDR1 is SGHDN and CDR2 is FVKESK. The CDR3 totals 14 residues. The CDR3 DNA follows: TGTGCCAGCAGCCCAAGAGTGGGGACCGGGGAGCTGTTTTTT. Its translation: CASSPRVGTGELFF.

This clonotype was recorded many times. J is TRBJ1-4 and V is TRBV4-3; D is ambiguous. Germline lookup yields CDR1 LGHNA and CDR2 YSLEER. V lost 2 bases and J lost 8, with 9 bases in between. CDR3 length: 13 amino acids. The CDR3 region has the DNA TGCGCCAGCAGCCAAAATACCCGAGAAAAACTGTTTTTT. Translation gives CASSQNTREKLFF.

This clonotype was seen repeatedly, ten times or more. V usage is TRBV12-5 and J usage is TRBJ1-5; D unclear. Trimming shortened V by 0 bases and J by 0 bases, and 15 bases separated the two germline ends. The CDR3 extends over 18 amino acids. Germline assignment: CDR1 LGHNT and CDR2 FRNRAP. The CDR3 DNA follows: TGTGCTAGTGGTTTGGTACTAGGAAGGGCCGATAGCAATCAGCCCCAGCATTTT. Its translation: CASGLVLGRADSNQPQHF.

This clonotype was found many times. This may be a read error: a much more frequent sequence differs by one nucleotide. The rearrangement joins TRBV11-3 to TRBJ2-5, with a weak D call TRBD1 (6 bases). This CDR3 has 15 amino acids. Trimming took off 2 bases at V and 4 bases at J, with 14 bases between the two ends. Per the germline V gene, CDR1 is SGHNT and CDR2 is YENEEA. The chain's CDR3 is CASSLSTGSRETQYF. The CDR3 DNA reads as TGTGCCAGCAGCTTATCGACAGGATCGAGAGAGACCCAGTACTTC.

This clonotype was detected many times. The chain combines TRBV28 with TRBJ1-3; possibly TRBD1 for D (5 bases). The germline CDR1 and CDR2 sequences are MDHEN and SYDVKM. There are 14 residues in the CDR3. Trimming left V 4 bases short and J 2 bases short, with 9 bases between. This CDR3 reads CASSYAGPGNTIYF. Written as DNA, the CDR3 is TGTGCCAGCAGTTATGCAGGGCCTGGAAACACCATATATTTT. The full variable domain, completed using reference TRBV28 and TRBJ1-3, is DVKVTQSSRYLVKRTGEKVFLECVQDMDHENMFWYRQDPGLGLRLIYFSYDVKMKEKGDIPEGYSVSREKKERFSLILESASTNQTSMYLCASSYAGPGNTIYFGEGSWLTVV.

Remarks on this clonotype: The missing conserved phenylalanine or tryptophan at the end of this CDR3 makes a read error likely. CDR3 amino acids: CASSAGQTSSYGQYS. CDR3 bases: TGTGCCAGCAGTGCAGGACAAACGAGCTCCTACGGGCAGTACTCC. This sequence joins TRBV2 and TRBJ2-7; weak D call: TRBD1 (5 bases). Germline CDR1 reads SNHLY; CDR2 reads FYNNEI. The CDR3 is made up of 15 amino acids.

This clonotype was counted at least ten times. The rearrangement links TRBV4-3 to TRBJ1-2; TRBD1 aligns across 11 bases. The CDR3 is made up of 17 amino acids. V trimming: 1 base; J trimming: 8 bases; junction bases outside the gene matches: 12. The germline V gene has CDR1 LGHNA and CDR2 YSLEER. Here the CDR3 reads CASSQVVGQGDLGGYTF. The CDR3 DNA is TGCGCCAGCAGCCAAGTAGTGGGACAGGGGGATTTAGGAGGCTACACCTTC.